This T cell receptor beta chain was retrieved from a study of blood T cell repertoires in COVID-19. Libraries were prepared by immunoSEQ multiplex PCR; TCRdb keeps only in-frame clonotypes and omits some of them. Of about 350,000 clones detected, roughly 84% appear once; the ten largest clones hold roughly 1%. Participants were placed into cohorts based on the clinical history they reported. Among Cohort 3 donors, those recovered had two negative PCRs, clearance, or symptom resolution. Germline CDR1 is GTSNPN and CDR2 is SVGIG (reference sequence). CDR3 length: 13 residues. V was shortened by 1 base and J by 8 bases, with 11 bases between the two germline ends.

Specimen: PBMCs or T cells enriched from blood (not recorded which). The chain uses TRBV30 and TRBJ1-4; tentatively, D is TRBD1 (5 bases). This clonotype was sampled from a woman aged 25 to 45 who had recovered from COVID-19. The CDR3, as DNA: TGTGCCTGGAGTGGCAGGGTTCACGAAAAACTGTTTTTT. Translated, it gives CAWSGRVHEKLFF.